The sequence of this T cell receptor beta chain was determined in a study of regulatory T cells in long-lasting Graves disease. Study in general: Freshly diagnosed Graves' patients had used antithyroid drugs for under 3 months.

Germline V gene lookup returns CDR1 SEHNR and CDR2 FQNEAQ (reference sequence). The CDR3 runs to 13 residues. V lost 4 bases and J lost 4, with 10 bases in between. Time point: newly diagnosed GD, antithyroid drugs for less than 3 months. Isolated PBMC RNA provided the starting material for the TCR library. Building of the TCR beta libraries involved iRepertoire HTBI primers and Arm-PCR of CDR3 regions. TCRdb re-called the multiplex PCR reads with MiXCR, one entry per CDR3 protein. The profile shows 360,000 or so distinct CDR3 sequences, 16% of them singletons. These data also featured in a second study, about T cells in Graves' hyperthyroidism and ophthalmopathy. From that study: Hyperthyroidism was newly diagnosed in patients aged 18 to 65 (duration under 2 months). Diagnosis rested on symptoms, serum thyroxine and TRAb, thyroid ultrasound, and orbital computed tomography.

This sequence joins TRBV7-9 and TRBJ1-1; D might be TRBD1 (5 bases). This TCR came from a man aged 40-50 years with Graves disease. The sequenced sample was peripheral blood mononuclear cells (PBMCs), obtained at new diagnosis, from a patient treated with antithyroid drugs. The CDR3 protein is CASSSNTGTEAFF. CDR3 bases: TGTGCCAGCAGCTCTAATACAGGCACTGAAGCTTTCTTT.